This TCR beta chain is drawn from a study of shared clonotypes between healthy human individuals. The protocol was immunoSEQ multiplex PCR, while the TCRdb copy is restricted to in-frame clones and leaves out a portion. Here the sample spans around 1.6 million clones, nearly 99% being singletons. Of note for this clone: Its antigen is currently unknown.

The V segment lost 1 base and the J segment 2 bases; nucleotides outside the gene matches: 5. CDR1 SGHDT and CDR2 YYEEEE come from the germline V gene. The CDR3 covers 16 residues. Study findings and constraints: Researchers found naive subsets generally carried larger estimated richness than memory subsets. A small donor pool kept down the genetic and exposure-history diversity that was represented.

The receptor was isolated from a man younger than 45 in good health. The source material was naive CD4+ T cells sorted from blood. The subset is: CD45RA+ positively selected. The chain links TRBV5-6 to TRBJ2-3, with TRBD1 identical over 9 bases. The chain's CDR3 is CASSLSGQGVTDTQYF. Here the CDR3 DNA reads TGTGCCAGCAGCTTGTCGGGACAGGGAGTCACAGATACGCAGTATTTT.